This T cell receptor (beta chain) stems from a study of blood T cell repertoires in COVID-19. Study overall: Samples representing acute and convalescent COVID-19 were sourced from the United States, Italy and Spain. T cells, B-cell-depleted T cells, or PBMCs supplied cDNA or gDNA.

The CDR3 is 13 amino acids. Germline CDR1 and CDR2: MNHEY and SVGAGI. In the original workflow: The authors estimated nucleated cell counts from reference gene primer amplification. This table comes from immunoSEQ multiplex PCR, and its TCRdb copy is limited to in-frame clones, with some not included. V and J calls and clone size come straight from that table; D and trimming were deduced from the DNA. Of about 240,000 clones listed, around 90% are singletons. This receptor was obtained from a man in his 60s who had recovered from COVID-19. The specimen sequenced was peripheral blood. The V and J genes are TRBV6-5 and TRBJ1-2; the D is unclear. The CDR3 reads CNVAERLGYGYTF. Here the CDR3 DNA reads TGTAACGTAGCCGAGAGGTTAGGTTATGGCTACACCTTC.